This TCR beta chain is from a study of cytomegalovirus exposure and HLA in healthy donors. Study-wide results and caveats: There were fewer than 200 TCR beta chains listed as cytomegalovirus-associated.

V lost 5 bases to trimming and J lost 5 bases, with 18 bases between them. This CDR3 contains 16 residues. The germline CDR1 and CDR2 sequences are SEHNR and FQNEAQ (reference sequence). With respect to this clone: Its cognate antigen is unknown.

PCR involved 60 Vbeta and 13 Jbeta primers. TCRdb's table, derived via immunoSEQ multiplex PCR, lists solely in-frame clones and lacks some. The sample lists around 130,000 clones, over 70% occurring once. This TCR was recovered from a woman aged 18-29 years in good health and CMV-seronegative. The chain employs TRBV7-9 and TRBJ1-4; D not resolved. Material for sequencing was PBMCs. In DNA form, the CDR3 reads TGTGCCAGCAGCCGACCTTGGGGAGGGAGGAATGAAAAACTGTTTTTT. It specifies CASSRPWGGRNEKLFF.